Listed below are T cell receptor beta chains from one sample, sequenced in a study of blood T cell repertoires in COVID-19. Repertoires were generated with immunoSEQ multiplex PCR, while TCRdb's copy carries only in-frame clones and drops some. The sample lists hundreds of thousands of clones; 88% were seen once. Source material: peripheral blood. The receptor set was obtained from a woman aged 25 to 45 who had recovered from COVID-19. The CDR3 runs from the conserved cysteine through the conserved F or W. D genes are given only for firm matches. Clone size is shown for a subset of rows, as once, few, many or a class of expanded clone.

cdr3_nt: TGCGCCAGCAGTCAGGGGGACTTTAATGAAAAACTGTTTTTT
cdr3_aa: CASSQGDFNEKLFF
v_call: TRBV5-1
clone_size: few
j_call: TRBJ1-4
d_call: TRBD1

cdr3_nt: TGCGCCAGCAGCTTGGTACAGGGCGTGAGTGAGCAGTACTTC
cdr3_aa: CASSLVQGVSEQYF
v_call: TRBV5-1
clone_size: few
j_call: TRBJ2-7
d_call: .

cdr3_nt: TGCAGCGTTTCCCGGACAGGGGTTACCTACGAGCAGTACTTC
cdr3_aa: CSVSRTGVTYEQYF
v_call: TRBV29-1
clone_size: .
j_call: TRBJ2-7
d_call: TRBD1

cdr3_nt: TGCAGTGCTAGGCAGGGGGAGGGCTACACCTTC
cdr3_aa: CSARQGEGYTF
v_call: TRBV20-1
clone_size: .
j_call: TRBJ1-2
d_call: TRBD1

cdr3_nt: TGTGCCAGCAGTTTGCACAGGGGGCAATCCTACGAGCAGTACTTC
cdr3_aa: CASSLHRGQSYEQYF
v_call: TRBV27
clone_size: .
j_call: TRBJ2-7
d_call: TRBD1

cdr3_nt: TGTGCCAGCAGTTTCCGACAGCCTACTAATGAAAAACTGTTTTTT
cdr3_aa: CASSFRQPTNEKLFF
v_call: TRBV6-5
clone_size: .
j_call: TRBJ1-4
d_call: .

cdr3_nt: TGTGCCAGCAGTTTATGCAGACAGGGTGTAGACACCGGGGAGCTGTTTTTT
cdr3_aa: CASSLCRQGVDTGELFF
v_call: TRBV28
clone_size: .
j_call: TRBJ2-2
d_call: TRBD1

cdr3_nt: TGTGCCTGGACTAGCGGGGGGGTTGACACCGGGGAGCTGTTTTTT
cdr3_aa: CAWTSGGVDTGELFF
v_call: TRBV30
clone_size: .
j_call: TRBJ2-2
d_call: TRBD2

cdr3_nt: TGTGCCAGCAGTCCTTACAGGGGGAACTATGGCTACACCTTC
cdr3_aa: CASSPYRGNYGYTF
v_call: TRBV6-5
clone_size: .
j_call: TRBJ1-2
d_call: TRBD1

cdr3_nt: TGTGCCAGCGGCCGGGGGGGCGAAAACAATCAGCCCCAGCATTTT
cdr3_aa: CASGRGGENNQPQHF
v_call: TRBV28
clone_size: .
j_call: TRBJ1-5
d_call: .

cdr3_nt: TGTGCCAGCAGTCCATCATTGGGCCCCCTCCACTTT
cdr3_aa: CASSPSLGPLHF
v_call: TRBV28
clone_size: .
j_call: TRBJ1-6
d_call: .

cdr3_nt: TGTGCCAGCAGCTCCTACAGGGCACGCAATCAGCCCCAGCATTTT
cdr3_aa: CASSSYRARNQPQHF
v_call: TRBV7-2
clone_size: once
j_call: TRBJ1-5
d_call: .

cdr3_nt: TGTGCCAGTAGTATCCCCATGAGACAGGGTGGGAGTTCACCCCTCCACTTT
cdr3_aa: CASSIPMRQGGSSPLHF
v_call: TRBV19
clone_size: .
j_call: TRBJ1-6
d_call: TRBD1

cdr3_nt: TGTGCCAGCAGCCGGACTAGCGGGGGTAACAATGAGCAGTTCTTC
cdr3_aa: CASSRTSGGNNEQFF
v_call: TRBV3-1/TRBV3-2
clone_size: .
j_call: TRBJ2-1
d_call: TRBD2

cdr3_nt: TGTGCCAGCAGCTTGTGGGGGGGCAATCAGCCCCAGCATTTT
cdr3_aa: CASSLWGGNQPQHF
v_call: TRBV5-6
clone_size: .
j_call: TRBJ1-5
d_call: .

cdr3_nt: TGCGCCAGCAGCTCCCAGCGGGGAGAGACCCAGTACTTC
cdr3_aa: CASSSQRGETQYF
v_call: TRBV5-1
clone_size: .
j_call: TRBJ2-5
d_call: TRBD2

cdr3_nt: TGTGCCAGCAGCCAAGCTCCGACAGGGGACTATGGCTACACCTTC
cdr3_aa: CASSQAPTGDYGYTF
v_call: TRBV3-1/TRBV3-2
clone_size: few
j_call: TRBJ1-2
d_call: TRBD1

cdr3_nt: TGTGCCAGCTCAACGGACAGGGGTTCCTATAATTCACCCCTCCACTTT
cdr3_aa: CASSTDRGSYNSPLHF
v_call: TRBV18
clone_size: .
j_call: TRBJ1-6
d_call: TRBD1

cdr3_nt: TGCAGTGCTAGTTCCAGAACCGGGACAGGGAGCTACGAGCAGTACTTC
cdr3_aa: CSASSRTGTGSYEQYF
v_call: TRBV20-1
clone_size: .
j_call: TRBJ2-7
d_call: TRBD1

cdr3_nt: TGTGCCACCAGTGATGGTCAGACAGGACTCCGAGGGAACATTCAGTACTTC
cdr3_aa: CATSDGQTGLRGNIQYF
v_call: TRBV24-1
clone_size: .
j_call: TRBJ2-4
d_call: .

cdr3_nt: TGTGCCAGCAGCCCCTTGTCAGAGACCCAGTACTTC
cdr3_aa: CASSPLSETQYF
v_call: TRBV3-1/TRBV3-2
clone_size: .
j_call: TRBJ2-5
d_call: .

cdr3_nt: TGTGCCAGCAGCTTTAAGCGCCAGCCCCAGCATTTT
cdr3_aa: CASSFKRQPQHF
v_call: TRBV13
clone_size: .
j_call: TRBJ1-5
d_call: .

cdr3_nt: TGTGCCAGCAGCTTAAAATTAACAGCCGCAGAAAACACTGAAGCTTTCTTT
cdr3_aa: CASSLKLTAAENTEAFF
v_call: TRBV7-3
clone_size: once
j_call: TRBJ1-1
d_call: .

cdr3_nt: TGTGCCAGCAGTTACGGACAGGGGGCGGGGGAAGCTTTCTTT
cdr3_aa: CASSYGQGAGEAFF
v_call: TRBV6-2/TRBV6-3
clone_size: .
j_call: TRBJ1-1
d_call: TRBD1

cdr3_nt: TGTGCCAGCAGTCCGGACAGGGCCTCACTTCACACCTTC
cdr3_aa: CASSPDRASLHTF
v_call: TRBV28
clone_size: .
j_call: TRBJ1-2
d_call: TRBD1

cdr3_nt: TGTGCCAGCAGTTACCCGGGACTAGCGGGGGATATGCAGTATTTT
cdr3_aa: CASSYPGLAGDMQYF
v_call: TRBV6-2/TRBV6-3
clone_size: once
j_call: TRBJ2-3
d_call: TRBD2

cdr3_nt: TGCGCCAGCAGCCAAGATCTGTCCAGGGGGCTTAGGGAAAAACTGTTTTTT
cdr3_aa: CASSQDLSRGLREKLFF
v_call: TRBV4-1
clone_size: .
j_call: TRBJ1-4
d_call: TRBD1

cdr3_nt: TGTGCCAGCAGCCTAAGGGGTACGGGGGTAGGGGGCTACACCTTC
cdr3_aa: CASSLRGTGVGGYTF
v_call: TRBV7-2
clone_size: .
j_call: TRBJ1-2
d_call: .

cdr3_nt: TGTGCCAGCAGTTACACGGACAGGGAGATCGAGTCACCCCTCCACTTT
cdr3_aa: CASSYTDREIESPLHF
v_call: TRBV6-6
clone_size: .
j_call: TRBJ1-6
d_call: TRBD1

cdr3_nt: TGTGCCAGCAGCTTAGGAGGAGGCAGGGGGATCGGTAATGAAAAACTGTTTTTT
cdr3_aa: CASSLGGGRGIGNEKLFF
v_call: TRBV7-8
clone_size: .
j_call: TRBJ1-4
d_call: TRBD1

cdr3_nt: TGTGCCAGCAGCGTTGGCGGGGTGGGTGCCGAGCAGTACTTC
cdr3_aa: CASSVGGVGAEQYF
v_call: TRBV9
clone_size: .
j_call: TRBJ2-7
d_call: .

cdr3_nt: TGTGCCAGCAGCTTAGACTTGAACACTGAAGCTTTCTTT
cdr3_aa: CASSLDLNTEAFF
v_call: TRBV11-2
clone_size: .
j_call: TRBJ1-1
d_call: .

cdr3_nt: TGTGCCAGCTCACCCGGGTGGTTAGAGGAGCAGTTCTTC
cdr3_aa: CASSPGWLEEQFF
v_call: TRBV18
clone_size: .
j_call: TRBJ2-1
d_call: .

cdr3_nt: TGTGCCAGCAGTTACTCGGGGGGATCTTCTCAGAACGAGCAGTACTTC
cdr3_aa: CASSYSGGSSQNEQYF
v_call: TRBV6-2/TRBV6-3
clone_size: .
j_call: TRBJ2-7
d_call: .

cdr3_nt: TGCGCCAGCCGTAGCAATCAGCCCCAGCATTTT
cdr3_aa: CASRSNQPQHF
v_call: TRBV5-1
clone_size: .
j_call: TRBJ1-5
d_call: .

cdr3_nt: TGCGCCAGCAGCTTGGCGAGTTACGGGGCCAACGTCCTGACTTTC
cdr3_aa: CASSLASYGANVLTF
v_call: TRBV5-1
clone_size: .
j_call: TRBJ2-6
d_call: .

cdr3_nt: TGTGCCACCTCACACGGGACAGGGGATTCCTACGAGCAGTACTTC
cdr3_aa: CATSHGTGDSYEQYF
v_call: TRBV27
clone_size: .
j_call: TRBJ2-7
d_call: TRBD1

cdr3_nt: TGTGCCAGCCGCCCCGGTGGCAGGGGGACCGAAAAACTGTTTTTT
cdr3_aa: CASRPGGRGTEKLFF
v_call: TRBV7-2
clone_size: .
j_call: TRBJ1-4
d_call: TRBD1

cdr3_nt: TGTGCCAGCAGCCCCTCCCCGGGGATCTATGGCTACACCTTC
cdr3_aa: CASSPSPGIYGYTF
v_call: TRBV14
clone_size: .
j_call: TRBJ1-2
d_call: .

cdr3_nt: TGTGCCAGCAGTTACCAGGGGCCAGATACGCAGTATTTT
cdr3_aa: CASSYQGPDTQYF
v_call: TRBV6-5
clone_size: .
j_call: TRBJ2-3
d_call: .

cdr3_nt: TGTGCCAGCAGCTTCGGTAGATACTCCTACGAGCAGTACTTC
cdr3_aa: CASSFGRYSYEQYF
v_call: TRBV5-8
clone_size: once
j_call: TRBJ2-7
d_call: .

cdr3_nt: TGCGCCAGCAGCTTGGAACGGCTATCAGGGCAGTTCTTC
cdr3_aa: CASSLERLSGQFF
v_call: TRBV5-1
clone_size: .
j_call: TRBJ2-1
d_call: .

cdr3_nt: TGTGCCAGCTCACCTCTTACAGGAGTGAACACTGAAGCTTTCTTT
cdr3_aa: CASSPLTGVNTEAFF
v_call: TRBV18
clone_size: .
j_call: TRBJ1-1
d_call: .

cdr3_nt: TGCGCCAGCAGCTTGGTTAGCGGGGGCACAGATACGCAGTATTTT
cdr3_aa: CASSLVSGGTDTQYF
v_call: TRBV5-1
clone_size: .
j_call: TRBJ2-3
d_call: TRBD2

cdr3_nt: TGCGCCAGCAGCCCGGGACAGCCCAACTATGGCTACACCTTC
cdr3_aa: CASSPGQPNYGYTF
v_call: TRBV5-1
clone_size: .
j_call: TRBJ1-2
d_call: TRBD1

cdr3_nt: TGTGCCAGCAGCCAAGGGGGGGGCACCGGGGAGCTGTTTTTT
cdr3_aa: CASSQGGGTGELFF
v_call: TRBV3-1/TRBV3-2
clone_size: .
j_call: TRBJ2-2
d_call: TRBD2

cdr3_nt: TGTGCCAGCAGCCGAGCAGGACAGATGAATCAGCCCCAGCATTTT
cdr3_aa: CASSRAGQMNQPQHF
v_call: TRBV7-8
clone_size: .
j_call: TRBJ1-5
d_call: .

cdr3_nt: TGTGCCAGCAGCTTACTGAGATCCGGGGGTAACTATGGCTACACCTTC
cdr3_aa: CASSLLRSGGNYGYTF
v_call: TRBV11-2
clone_size: .
j_call: TRBJ1-2
d_call: .